One T cell receptor beta chain is described in this entry. The antigen is not known. The germline V and J ends were trimmed by 1 base and 0 bases, with 7 bases remaining between them. The CDR3 runs to 14 residues. Germline V gene data show CDR1 as MNHEY and CDR2 as SMNVEV (reference sequence). TCR alpha and TCR beta cDNA libraries with sample barcodes and UMIs came from 5'RACE using constant-segment primers. TCRdb used MiXCR to reprocess the 5' RACE reads, holding one entry per CDR3 protein. Here the sample spans hundreds of thousands of distinct CDR3 sequences, approximately 18% being singletons. This sample is drawn from a study of T-cell memory formation after mild COVID-19. General study findings and limits: Day 37-peaking second-wave clones had unconfirmed SARS-CoV-2 specificity.

The V gene is TRBV27, the J gene TRBJ2-7; no reliable D call. Specimen: PBMCs or a T cell subset sorted from them (not recorded which). The sequence was obtained from an adult woman who had mild COVID-19 (a few samples of this study predate the infection). Cell type and time point are not known. The CDR3 protein is CASSLFGVSYEQYF. CDR3 in DNA: TGTGCCAGCAGTTTATTTGGGGTCTCCTACGAGCAGTACTTC.